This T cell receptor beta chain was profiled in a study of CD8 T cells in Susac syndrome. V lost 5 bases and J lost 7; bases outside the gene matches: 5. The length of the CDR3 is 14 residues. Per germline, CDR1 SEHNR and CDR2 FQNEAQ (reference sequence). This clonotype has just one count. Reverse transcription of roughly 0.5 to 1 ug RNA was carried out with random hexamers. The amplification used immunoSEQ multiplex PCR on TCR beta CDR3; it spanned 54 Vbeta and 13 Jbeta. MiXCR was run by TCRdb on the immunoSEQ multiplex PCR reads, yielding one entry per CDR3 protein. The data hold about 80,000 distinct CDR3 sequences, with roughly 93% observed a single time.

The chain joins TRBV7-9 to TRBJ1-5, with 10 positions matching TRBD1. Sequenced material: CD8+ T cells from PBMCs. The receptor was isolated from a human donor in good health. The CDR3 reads CASSGTGEQQPQHF. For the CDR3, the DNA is TGTGCCAGCAGCGGGACAGGGGAACAACAGCCCCAGCATTTT.